Following are 5 T cell receptor beta chains from one sample sequenced in a study of T and B cells in COVID-19 patients. TRB rearrangements were amplified by multiplex PCR with BIOMED2 TRB-A/B primers. MiXCR was run by TCRdb on the multiplex PCR reads, yielding one entry per CDR3 protein. This sample has 18,000 or so distinct CDR3 sequences, with 36% found just once. From blood, about 240-550 ng of genomic DNA served as TRB template. The sample taken for sequencing was blood. Source of these receptors: a human donor with active COVID-19.

This clonotype was detected only a few times. The chain recombines TRBV5-6 with TRBJ1-4, with a tentative D call TRBD1 (5 bases). The germline gives CDR1 SGHDT, CDR2 YYEEEE. V lost 1 base and J lost 0, with 7 bases in between. The CDR3 is 15 residues long. In nucleotides, the CDR3 is TGTGCCAGCAGCTTGCAGGGTACAACTAATGAAAAACTGTTTTTT. This gives the protein CASSLQGTTNEKLFF.

This sequence joins TRBV6-5 and TRBJ1-4, with 8 bases matching TRBD1. With V trimmed by 7 bases and J by 8 bases, 9 bases remained unmatched. The CDR3 contains 14 residues. Germline V gene data show CDR1 as MNHEY and CDR2 as SVGAGI. The CDR3 coding sequence is TGTGCCAGCACCTCCGACAGGGGAGGCGAAAAACTGTTTTTT. Its translation is CASTSDRGGEKLFF.

This sequence joins TRBV27 and TRBJ2-1; 9 bases are shared with TRBD2. Germline CDR1 reads MNHEY; CDR2 reads SMNVEV (reference sequence). V was pared by 0 bases and J by 9 bases, with 6 bases of the junction left unmatched. The CDR3 totals 15 residues. The CDR3 spells CASSLSGLAGSEQFF. The CDR3 region has the DNA TGTGCCAGCAGTTTATCTGGCCTAGCGGGGAGTGAGCAGTTCTTC.

This clonotype was detected only a few times. The chain employs TRBV12-3 or TRBV12-4 and TRBJ2-1, with 7 bases lining up with TRBD2. The CDR3 length is 16 residues. Trimming took 0 bases from V and 3 from J; bases not matched to a gene: 5. The CDR3 is CASSLALGGSYNEQFF. For the CDR3, the DNA is TGTGCCAGCAGTTTAGCGCTGGGGGGGAGCTACAATGAGCAGTTCTTC.

J is TRBJ2-2 and V is TRBV6-1; 12 nucleotides line up with TRBD2. J gave up 4 bases and V 8 bases, and 14 bases lay outside the gene matches. Germline CDR1 MNHNS, CDR2 SASEGT. This CDR3 is built from 18 residues. The CDR3 region is CASHMGLAGGRGTGELFF. The CDR3 DNA reads as TGTGCCAGCCACATGGGGCTAGCGGGGGGGCGCGGCACCGGGGAGCTGTTTTTT.